This T cell receptor beta chain derives from a study of cytotoxic CD8 clonotypes in ibrutinib-treated CLL. The germline gives CDR1 SGHTA, CDR2 FQGNSA. The ends were cut back, 8 bases at V and 6 bases at J, with 11 bases in the middle. The CDR3 sequence is 12 residues long. Method: immunoSEQ multiplex PCR; TCRdb's copy keeps in-frame clones and lacks some. Altogether hundreds of thousands of clones are present, 70% being singletons, with the ten largest covering 15%. V gene TRBV7-2 combines with J gene TRBJ2-1; D might be TRBD1 or TRBD2, each matching 5 bases. The TCR was taken from a human donor with chronic lymphocytic leukemia. Sequencing used PBMCs, obtained after 24 months of ibrutinib treatment. CDR3 protein: CASRDGTNEQFF. The CDR3 nucleotides read TGTGCCAGCCGGGACGGGACCAATGAGCAGTTCTTC.